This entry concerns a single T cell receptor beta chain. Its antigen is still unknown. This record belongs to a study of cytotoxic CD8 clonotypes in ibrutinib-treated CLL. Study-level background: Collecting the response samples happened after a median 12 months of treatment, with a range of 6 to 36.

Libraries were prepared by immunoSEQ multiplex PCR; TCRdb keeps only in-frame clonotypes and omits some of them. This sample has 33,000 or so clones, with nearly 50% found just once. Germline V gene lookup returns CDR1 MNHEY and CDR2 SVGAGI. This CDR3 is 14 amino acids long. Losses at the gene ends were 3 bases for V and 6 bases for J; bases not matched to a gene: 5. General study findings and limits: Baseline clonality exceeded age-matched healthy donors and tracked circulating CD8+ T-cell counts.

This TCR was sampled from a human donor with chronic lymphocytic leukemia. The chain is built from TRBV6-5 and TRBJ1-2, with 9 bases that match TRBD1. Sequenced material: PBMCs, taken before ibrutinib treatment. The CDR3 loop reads CASSYLTGGHGYTF. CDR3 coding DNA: TGTGCCAGCAGTTATCTCACAGGGGGCCATGGCTACACCTTC.